The TCR beta chain under discussion was sequenced for a study of blood T cell repertoires in COVID-19. Study details: From the United States, Italy and Spain came samples of acute and convalescent COVID-19. Sources were T cells, B-cell-depleted T cells, or PBMCs; the material itself was cDNA or gDNA.

Individuals aged 18 to 89 years were recruited from 24 US areas. Clinical histories supplied by participants themselves formed the basis of cohort assignment. Libraries were prepared by immunoSEQ multiplex PCR; TCRdb keeps only in-frame clonotypes and omits some of them. This sample yields approximately 240,000 clones, of which 80% to 90% are seen a single time; approximately 3.4% belongs to the top ten. V lost 2 bases to trimming and J lost 2 bases, with 15 bases between them. In germline, CDR1 is KGHSH, CDR2 LQKENI. The CDR3 is 16 residues long. The TCR comes from a woman between 18 and 29 years old in a cohort exposed to, infected with or recovered from COVID-19 (not recorded which). The sequenced sample was PBMCs or T cells enriched from blood (not recorded which). The V call is TRBV18, the J call TRBJ1-1; D may be TRBD1 (6 bases). DNA for the CDR3: TGTGCCAGCTCACCAGAGACCAGGGGTAGAAACACTGAAGCTTTCTTT. As protein: CASSPETRGRNTEAFF.